This T cell receptor beta chain came from a study of T cells in localized non-small cell lung cancer. General study results and limits: The appearance of a median approximately 60 of the top 100 tumor clones was seen in adjacent lung.

Assay: immunoSEQ multiplex PCR; the TCRdb copy retains only in-frame clones and omits some. This table holds tens of thousands of clones, around 87% found once. As to this clone: What it binds is not known.

Germline V lookup: CDR1 KGHSH, CDR2 LQKENI. The V end was cut by 8 bases, the J end by 1 base, with 20 bases between. The CDR3 runs to 16 residues. The clonotype comes from a man aged 18 to 50 with stage I lung adenocarcinoma. This chain connects TRBV18 to TRBJ1-1; a possible D gene is TRBD1 (6 bases). The sample consisted of peripheral blood, taken before any cancer treatment. CDR3 loop: CASRKDSTGGNTEAFF. The CDR3 DNA is TGTGCCAGCCGAAAGGACAGCACCGGGGGGAACACTGAAGCTTTCTTT.